Sequencing of this T cell receptor (beta chain) was carried out in a study of sequential checkpoint blockade in melanoma. The treatment denotes: randomized to nivolumab then ipilimumab (arm A) or the reverse (arm B). Using immunoSEQ multiplex PCR, the repertoire was profiled, and TCRdb retains in-frame clones only, with some absent. The sample consists of approximately 10,000 clones, about 81% of them appearing once. CDR3 length: 14 residues. CDR1 and CDR2 (germline): MNHEY, SVGAGI. Losses at the gene ends were 4 bases for V and 4 bases for J; bases not matched to a gene: 5. Sequencing was performed on CD8+ T cells sorted from blood (inferred from file names), taken from a patient given nivolumab and ipilimumab in sequence. The chain has TRBV6-5 and TRBJ2-7, with 9 bases that match TRBD1. The TCR originated in a human donor with melanoma. The CDR3 DNA is TGTGCCAGCAGTTCCGGGACAGGGTATTACGAGCAGTACTTC. Protein product: CASSSGTGYYEQYF.